These 12 T cell receptor beta chains came from one sample sequenced in a study of somatic mutations in cytotoxic T cells in rheumatoid arthritis. The repertoire was sequenced with immunoSEQ multiplex PCR; TCRdb's copy has only in-frame clones and lacks some. The sample lists approximately 11,000 clones, less than 85% occurring once. The sequencing sample was made of CD8+ T cells sorted from blood. The source of these receptors is a woman in her thirties or forties in good health.

V gene TRBV5-1 combines with J gene TRBJ1-1; D possibly corresponds to TRBD1 (5 bases). V was trimmed by 2 bases and J by 5 bases, leaving 10 bases between them. Germline V gene lookup returns CDR1 SGHRS and CDR2 YFSETQ. This CDR3 has 13 residues. The CDR3 coding sequence is TGCGCCAGCAGCTTTGGGGGAGGGACTGAAGCTTTCTTT. It codes for CASSFGGGTEAFF.

This chain uses TRBV28 with TRBJ2-1, with 11 positions matching TRBD2. V dropped 4 bases and J dropped 7; count of bases not matched to a gene: 12. The CDR3 runs 17 residues. CDR1 and CDR2 (germline): MDHEN, SYDVKM. The CDR3 sequence is CASSSPPTSGRGNEQFF. The CDR3 bases are TGTGCCAGCAGTTCCCCCCCTACTAGCGGGAGAGGGAATGAGCAGTTCTTC. Complete variable domain (other parts from reference TRBV28 and TRBJ2-1): DVKVTQSSRYLVKRTGEKVFLECVQDMDHENMFWYRQDPGLGLRLIYFSYDVKMKEKGDIPEGYSVSREKKERFSLILESASTNQTSMYLCASSSPPTSGRGNEQFFGPGTRLTVL.

This chain links TRBV23-1 with TRBJ2-7, with D unclear. TRBV23-1 is an ORF, and what it does is uncertain. V dropped 0 bases and J dropped 0 bases, with 15 bases sitting between them. The CDR3 extends over 17 amino acids. CDR3 nucleotides: TGCGCCAGCAGTCAATCAGGCCACCGATGGAGCTCCTACGAGCAGTACGTC. This sequence encodes CASSQSGHRWSSYEQYV.

The chain employs TRBV6-6 and TRBJ2-7; D unclear. Looked up from germline, CDR1 is MNHNY and CDR2 is SVGAGI (reference sequence). Between the trimmed V and J ends, which lost 0 bases and 12 bases, there was a span of 9 bases. There are 11 residues in the CDR3. The CDR3 DNA sequence: TGTGCCAGCAGTTACTCGCTGCATCTGTACTTC. Its translation: CASSYSLHLYF.

The V and J genes are TRBV4-2 and TRBJ2-2; D gene uncertain. Germline CDR1 reads LGHNA; CDR2 reads YNFKEQ. V was trimmed by 1 base and J by 2 bases, leaving 5 bases between them. The CDR3 contains 14 residues. The CDR3 DNA follows: TGTGCCAGCAGCCAAGCCGGAAACACCGGGGAGCTGTTTTTT. It is translated as CASSQAGNTGELFF.

The V call is TRBV2, the J call TRBJ2-7; possible D gene TRBD2, 6 bases. The CDR3 spans 13 residues. Germline V gives CDR1 SNHLY, CDR2 FYNNEI. CDR3 sequence: CASSELLEGSLGV. CDR3 sequence (DNA): TGTGCCAGCAGTGAACTCCTGGAGGGGTCGTTAGGTGTC.

This chain uses TRBV9 with TRBJ1-1; 8 positions agree with TRBD1. The CDR3 loop spans 15 amino acids. Germline assignment: CDR1 SGDLS and CDR2 YYNGEE. Trimming took 4 bases from V and 5 from J; bases not matched to a gene: 10. CDR3 sequence (DNA): TGTGCCAGCAGCTCGCTCCAGGGGGCGGGGACTGAAGCTTTCTTT. It encodes CASSSLQGAGTEAFF.

The chain recombines TRBV2 with TRBJ2-4, with a weak D call TRBD1 (5 bases). Germline V CDR1 and CDR2: SNHLY, FYNNEI. The CDR3 runs to 14 residues. The V and J ends lost 7 bases and 6 bases respectively, with 16 bases between them. CDR3 DNA sequence: TGTGCCAGCACAGACAGCCGGCAGGGAAACATTCAGTACTTC. Encoded protein: CASTDSRQGNIQYF.

V usage is TRBV7-2 and J usage is TRBJ2-2; 14 bases align to TRBD2. Losses at the gene ends were 5 bases for V and 6 bases for J; bases not matched to a gene: 11. The length of the CDR3 is 18 residues. CDR1 and CDR2 (germline): SGHTA, FQGNSA. The CDR3, as DNA: TGTGCCAGCAGCATGACTAGCGGGGGGGCCGATTCCCCCGGGGAGCTGTTTTTT. Amino acids: CASSMTSGGADSPGELFF.

This clone appeared a few times. The V call is TRBV6-5, the J call TRBJ1-1, with unresolved D. V was clipped by 0 bases and J by 4 bases, with 9 bases between them. Germline V gene lookup returns CDR1 MNHEY and CDR2 SVGAGI. The CDR3 extends over 14 amino acids. This CDR3 is CASSYSIPPTEAFF. Here the CDR3 DNA reads TGTGCCAGCAGTTACTCGATACCCCCCACTGAAGCTTTCTTT.

In this sample, this clone turned up once. The rearrangement uses TRBV19 and TRBJ1-1; 8 bases align to TRBD1. V lost 0 bases and J lost 4; bases outside the gene matches: 13. The CDR3 consists of 18 residues. Germline CDR1 LNHDA, CDR2 SQIVND (reference sequence). Here the CDR3 reads CASSIDGQGGRGGTEAFF. The CDR3 DNA is TGTGCCAGTAGTATAGATGGACAGGGAGGGAGAGGGGGCACTGAAGCTTTCTTT.

The V call is TRBV19, the J call TRBJ2-7; the D is unclear. The CDR3 is 13 residues long. Germline V gene data show CDR1 as LNHDA and CDR2 as SQIVND (reference sequence). V lost 1 base, J lost 3 bases, and 7 bases lay in between. The CDR3 protein is CASSIAQNYEQYF. The CDR3 DNA follows: TGTGCCAGTAGTATAGCCCAGAACTACGAGCAGTACTTC.